Listed here are 13 T cell receptor beta chains from one sample, sequenced in a study of T cells after yellow fever vaccination. Each CDR3 protein is one row after TCRdb ran MiXCR on the 5' RACE reads. The sample contains 620,000 or so distinct CDR3 sequences, approximately 16% of which appear only once. Specimen: PBMCs, collected about 5 days after the first yellow fever vaccination. The receptors were sampled from a man between 18 and 35 years old who received the YFV17D yellow fever vaccine.

The V and J genes are TRBV4-3 and TRBJ1-2; the D is unclear. Germline V gives CDR1 LGHNA, CDR2 YSLEER. The CDR3 is made up of 16 amino acids. The V end was cut by 0 bases, the J end by 1 base, with 12 bases between. CDR3 coding DNA: TGCGCCAGCAGCCAAGATCTCGGGCATTATAACTATGGCTACACCTTC. It encodes CASSQDLGHYNYGYTF.

In nucleotides, the CDR3 is TGTGCCAGCAGTTACGGGGCCGCTAATGAAAAACTGTTTTTT. Residues: CASSYGAANEKLFF. The gene calls are TRBV12-3 or TRBV12-4 and TRBJ1-4; TRBD1 might be the D (5 bases). V dropped 4 bases and J dropped 3 bases, with 9 bases sitting between them. This CDR3 has 14 residues.

The table lists this clonotype with many counts. The chain recombines TRBV29-1 with TRBJ2-2; tentative D call: TRBD2 (5 bases). Germline assignment: CDR1 SQVTM and CDR2 ANQGSEA. The CDR3 totals 13 residues. The V and J ends lost 1 base and 5 bases respectively, with 8 bases between them. Here the CDR3 reads CSVEVGVTGELFF. DNA of the CDR3: TGCAGCGTTGAAGTCGGGGTTACCGGGGAGCTGTTTTTT.

The V gene is TRBV4-3, the J gene TRBJ1-4, with 7 nucleotides matching TRBD1. Trimming took 4 bases from V and 0 from J; bases not matched to a gene: 11. The CDR3 spans 18 residues. Looked up from germline, CDR1 is LGHNA and CDR2 is YSLEER. CDR3 sequence: CASSRGQQTHATNEKLFF. The CDR3 DNA sequence: TGCGCCAGCAGCCGGGGACAGCAAACCCATGCAACTAATGAAAAACTGTTTTTT.

This clonotype has only a few counts. The V and J genes are TRBV27 and TRBJ2-7, with TRBD1 as a possible D gene (7 bases). The CDR3 totals 17 residues. The V and J ends lost 2 bases and 2 bases respectively, with 19 bases between them. Germline V lookup: CDR1 MNHEY, CDR2 SMNVEV (reference sequence). The CDR3 reads CASSLNIGGTDAYEQYF. CDR3 nucleotide sequence: TGTGCCAGCAGTTTAAACATAGGAGGGACAGACGCCTACGAGCAGTACTTC.

This clonotype has a handful of counts. The chain joins TRBV30 to TRBJ1-2; 7 bases are a match to TRBD1. The CDR3 runs 13 residues. V was clipped by 1 base and J by 3 bases; unmatched bases: 2. Germline CDR1 GTSNPN, CDR2 SVGIG (reference sequence). The CDR3 spells CAWSGQGDYGYTF. The CDR3 DNA reads TGTGCCTGGAGTGGACAGGGCGACTATGGCTACACCTTC.

The J gene is TRBJ2-3, the V gene TRBV24-1; 7 nucleotides agree with TRBD2. CDR1 is KGHDR, CDR2 SFDVKD, per germline. The CDR3 length is 14 residues. The V segment lost 8 bases and the J segment 1 base; nucleotides outside the gene matches: 5. DNA for the CDR3: TGTGCCACCAATCCTAGCGGCCGCACAGATACGCAGTATTTT. It yields the protein CATNPSGRTDTQYF.

This chain uses TRBV5-1 with TRBJ2-1; D ambiguous. Trimming cost V 0 bases and J 7 bases, with 8 bases left between them. The CDR3 runs 13 residues. Germline V gene data show CDR1 as SGHRS and CDR2 as YFSETQ. CDR3 bases: TGCGCCAGCAGCTTGGACGGAAGGAATGAGCAGTTCTTC. This gives the protein CASSLDGRNEQFF.

The rearrangement links TRBV19 to TRBJ2-7; D not resolved. Germline assignment: CDR1 LNHDA and CDR2 SQIVND (reference sequence). CDR3 length: 13 amino acids. Trimming cost V 3 bases and J 4 bases, with 10 bases left between them. CDR3 sequence: CASSIWPWYEQYF. CDR3 sequence (DNA): TGTGCCAGTAGTATCTGGCCGTGGTACGAGCAGTACTTC.

This clonotype showed up just a few times. For the CDR3, the DNA is TGCAGTGCTACCGGGACAAACGATTCCTACGAGCAGTACTTC. Translation: CSATGTNDSYEQYF. The chain carries TRBV20-1 and TRBJ2-7; D perhaps matches TRBD1 (6 bases). V lost 4 bases to trimming and J lost 1 base, with 14 bases between them. The CDR3 runs 14 residues. CDR1 and CDR2 (germline): DFQATT, SNEGSKA (reference sequence).

This clonotype was detected a few times. The chain is built from TRBV4-3 and TRBJ2-7; D may be TRBD1 (5 bases). V gave up 3 bases and J gave up 0 bases, with 9 bases separating them. The CDR3 has 14 amino acids. Germline assignment: CDR1 LGHNA and CDR2 YSLEER. DNA for the CDR3: TGCGCCAGCAGCCAGGACATGGGCTCCTACGAGCAGTACGTC. Protein: CASSQDMGSYEQYV.

The chain uses TRBV29-1 and TRBJ2-3; no firm D call. Germline-derived CDR1 and CDR2 are SQVTM and ANQGSEA. Trimming stripped 5 bases from V and 4 bases from J, with 4 bases between. This CDR3 is built from 10 residues. CDR3 residues: CSVQADTQYF. Here the CDR3 DNA reads TGCAGCGTTCAGGCAGATACGCAGTATTTT.

Only a few counts were recorded for this clonotype. The V gene is TRBV5-4, the J gene TRBJ2-5; TRBD2 agrees at 13 bases. There are 16 residues in the CDR3. Germline trimming cut 3 bases from V and 5 bases from J; bases unmatched to any gene: 7. In germline, CDR1 is SGHNT, CDR2 YYREEE (reference sequence). In DNA, the CDR3 is TGTGCCAGCAGCTCTACTAGCGGGGGGGGTTATGAGACCCAGTACTTC. The encoded protein is CASSSTSGGGYETQYF.